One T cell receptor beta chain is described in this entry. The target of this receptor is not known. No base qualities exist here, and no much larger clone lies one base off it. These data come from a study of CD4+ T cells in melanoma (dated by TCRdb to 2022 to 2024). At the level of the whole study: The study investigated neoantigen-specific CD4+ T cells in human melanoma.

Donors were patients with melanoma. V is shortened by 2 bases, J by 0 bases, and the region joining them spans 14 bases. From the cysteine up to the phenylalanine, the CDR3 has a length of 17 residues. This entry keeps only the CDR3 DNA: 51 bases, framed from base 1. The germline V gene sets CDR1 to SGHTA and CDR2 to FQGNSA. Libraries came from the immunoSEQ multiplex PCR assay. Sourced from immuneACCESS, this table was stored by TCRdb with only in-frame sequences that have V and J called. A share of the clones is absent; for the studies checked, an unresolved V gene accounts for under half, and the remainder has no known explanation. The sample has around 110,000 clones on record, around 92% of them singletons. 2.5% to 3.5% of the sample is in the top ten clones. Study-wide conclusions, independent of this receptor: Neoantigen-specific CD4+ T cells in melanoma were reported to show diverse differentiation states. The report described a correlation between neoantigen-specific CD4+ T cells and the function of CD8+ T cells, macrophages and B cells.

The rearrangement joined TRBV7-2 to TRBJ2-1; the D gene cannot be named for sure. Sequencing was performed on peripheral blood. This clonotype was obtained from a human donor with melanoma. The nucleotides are TGTGCCAGCAGCTTAAGACCACCCACGAGCTCCTACAATGAGCAGTTCTTC. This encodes CASSLRPPTSSYNEQFF.